The 2 T cell receptor beta chains given below trace back to one sample, sequenced in a study of cytomegalovirus exposure and HLA in healthy donors. In the PCR, 60 Vbeta and 13 Jbeta primers were used. Assay: immunoSEQ multiplex PCR; the TCRdb copy retains only in-frame clones and omits some. The sample shows some 150,000 clones, 70% to 80% of them seen only once. Sequencing used PBMCs. All receptors come from a human donor in good health.

V is TRBV7-2 and J is TRBJ1-2; no definite D call. V was shortened by 2 bases and J by 8 bases, with 12 bases between the two germline ends. Germline V gene data show CDR1 as SGHTA and CDR2 as FQGNSA. This CDR3 has 13 residues. The CDR3 sequence: CASSLLPPGGYTF. The DNA for the CDR3 is TGTGCCAGCAGCTTACTCCCGCCGGGGGGCTACACCTTC.

The rearrangement joins TRBV28 to TRBJ2-7, with 10 bases aligning to TRBD2. Germline V CDR1 and CDR2: MDHEN, SYDVKM. The junction had 6 bases not matched to a gene; V was cut back by 4 bases and J by 3 bases. This CDR3 spans 15 amino acids. Here the CDR3 reads CASSYRTSGLYEQYF. CDR3 DNA sequence: TGTGCCAGCAGTTACAGGACTAGCGGTCTCTACGAGCAGTACTTC.